This paragraph covers one T cell receptor (beta chain) sequence. The germline gives CDR1 GTSNPN, CDR2 SVGIG (reference sequence). This CDR3 comprises 14 residues. V was clipped by 1 base and J by 6 bases, with 10 bases between them. How the authors handled the data: Reference gene primer amplification yielded estimated nucleated cell counts. The protocol was immunoSEQ multiplex PCR, while the TCRdb copy is restricted to in-frame clones and leaves out a portion. Clone size and the V and J calls come from that table; the DNA yielded D and trimming. The repertoire holds 91,000 or so clones, about four fifths seen once, with around 7% in the top ten. The data stem from a study of blood T cell repertoires in COVID-19. Study-level information: Italy, Spain and the United States were the sources of the convalescent and acute COVID-19 samples. Sample material is recorded as cDNA or gDNA derived from T cells, B-cell-depleted T cells, or PBMCs.

The sequence was collected from a man aged 45-60 years with active or convalescent COVID-19. Sequencing input: peripheral blood. The chain recombines TRBV30 with TRBJ1-6, with D tentatively TRBD1 (6 bases). As DNA, the CDR3 is TGTGCCTGGAGTGAAGGCAGGGGTAATTCACCCCTCCACTTT. Translating it yields CAWSEGRGNSPLHF.